This TCR beta chain was documented in a study of cytomegalovirus exposure and HLA in healthy donors. This CDR3 is 14 amino acids long. Germline assignment: CDR1 GTSNPN and CDR2 SVGIG (reference sequence). V was trimmed by 0 bases and J by 6 bases, leaving 14 bases between them. Profiling relied on immunoSEQ multiplex PCR, and the TCRdb table lists in-frame clones only, not all of them. The top ten hold 1.4% of the sample, which has 150,000 to 200,000 clones, 87% seen once. In regard to this clone: The antigen is undetermined.

From the roughly 120-subject validation cohort, which was separate from the roughly 700-subject first cohort, the donors were drawn. Findings and limits, study-wide: The classifier reportedly diagnosed cytomegalovirus status with high specificity and sensitivity. The study listed around 150 cytomegalovirus-associated TCR beta chains. It was found in a later analysis that first-cohort TCR clusters tended to co-occur in the 95 to 150 validation repertoires.

This chain joins TRBV30 and TRBJ1-2; no clear D. Sequenced: PBMCs. The receptor was derived from a woman in her 30s in good health and CMV-seronegative. CDR3 coding DNA: TGTGCCTGGAGTGTACGGGGTACCTCCCATGGCTACACCTTC. Translating gives CAWSVRGTSHGYTF. Complete variable domain (other parts from reference TRBV30 and TRBJ1-2): SQTIHQWPATLVQPVGSPLSLECTVEGTSNPNLYWYRQAAGRGLQLLFYSVGIGQISSEVPQNLSASRPQDRQFILSSKKLLLSDSGFYLCAWSVRGTSHGYTFGSGTRLTVV.